This TCR beta chain derives from a study of cytomegalovirus exposure and HLA in healthy donors. Study at large: The Caucasian-associated ancestry cluster held roughly 78% of roughly 400 genotyped donors. Study outcomes and limitations: The only immune exposure information that was available was CMV serostatus. Associated with cytomegalovirus, according to the listing, were 150 to 200 TCR beta chains.

This CDR3 contains 15 residues. Trimming removed 6 bases from V and 4 bases from J, with 16 bases in between. Germline V gene data show CDR1 as MNHEY and CDR2 as SVGAGI. A remark on this clone: Antigen unknown.

13 Jbeta primers and 60 Vbeta primers were used for the PCR. Measured with immunoSEQ multiplex PCR; TCRdb has only the in-frame clones, and not every one. The sample holds about 190,000 clones, around nine tenths seen once. The source is a young woman in good health and CMV-seronegative. The chain is built from TRBV6-5 and TRBJ1-3; D not certain. The sequencing sample was made of PBMCs. CDR3 residues: CASSALREQGNTIYF. The CDR3 nucleotides are TGTGCCAGCAGCGCCCTGCGGGAACAAGGAAACACCATATATTTT.